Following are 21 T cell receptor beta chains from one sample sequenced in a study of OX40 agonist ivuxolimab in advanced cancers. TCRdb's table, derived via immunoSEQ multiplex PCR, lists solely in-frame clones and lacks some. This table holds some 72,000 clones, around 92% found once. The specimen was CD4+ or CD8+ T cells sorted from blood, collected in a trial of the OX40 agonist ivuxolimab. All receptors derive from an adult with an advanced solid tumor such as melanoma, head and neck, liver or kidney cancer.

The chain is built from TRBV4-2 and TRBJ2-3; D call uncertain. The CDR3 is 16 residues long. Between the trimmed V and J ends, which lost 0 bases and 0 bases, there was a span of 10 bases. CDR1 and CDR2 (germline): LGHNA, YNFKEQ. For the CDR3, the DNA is TGTGCCAGCAGCCAAGATGGGGAAGGTAGCACAGATACGCAGTATTTT. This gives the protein CASSQDGEGSTDTQYF.

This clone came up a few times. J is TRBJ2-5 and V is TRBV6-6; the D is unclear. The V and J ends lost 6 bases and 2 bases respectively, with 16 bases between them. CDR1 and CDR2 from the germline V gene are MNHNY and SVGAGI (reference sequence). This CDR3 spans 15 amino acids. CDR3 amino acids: CASSPTRGEQETQYF. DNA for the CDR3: TGTGCCAGCAGCCCGACCCGTGGGGAACAAGAGACCCAGTACTTC.

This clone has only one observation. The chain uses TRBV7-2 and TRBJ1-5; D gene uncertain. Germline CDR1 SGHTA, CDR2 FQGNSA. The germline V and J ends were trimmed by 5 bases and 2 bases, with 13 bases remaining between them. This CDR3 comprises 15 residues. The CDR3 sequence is CASSLPDGGNQPQHF. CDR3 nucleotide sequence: TGTGCCAGCAGCCTCCCGGATGGTGGCAATCAGCCCCAGCATTTT.

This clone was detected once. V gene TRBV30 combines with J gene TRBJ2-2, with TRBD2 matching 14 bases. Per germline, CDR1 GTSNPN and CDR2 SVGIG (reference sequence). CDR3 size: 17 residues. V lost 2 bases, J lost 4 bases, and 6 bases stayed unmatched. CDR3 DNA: TGTGCCTGGAGTCTCGGACTAGCGGGAGGTATCACCGGGGAGCTGTTTTTT. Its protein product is CAWSLGLAGGITGELFF.

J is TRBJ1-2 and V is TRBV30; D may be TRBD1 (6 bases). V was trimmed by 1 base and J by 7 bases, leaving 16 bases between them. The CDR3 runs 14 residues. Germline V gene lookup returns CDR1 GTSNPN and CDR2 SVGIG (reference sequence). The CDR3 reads CAWSAHRVGFGYTF. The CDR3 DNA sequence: TGTGCCTGGAGTGCCCACAGGGTAGGATTTGGCTACACCTTC.

DNA for the CDR3: TGTGCCAGCTCACCGTCGACCATCAACAGGGTTAGCAATCAGCCCCAGCATTTT. Its protein product is CASSPSTINRVSNQPQHF. The rearrangement joins TRBV18 to TRBJ1-5, with a possible D match to TRBD1 (6 bases). The germline V gene encodes CDR1 KGHSH and CDR2 LQKENI. V was clipped by 3 bases and J by 0 bases, with 18 bases between them. The CDR3 totals 18 residues.

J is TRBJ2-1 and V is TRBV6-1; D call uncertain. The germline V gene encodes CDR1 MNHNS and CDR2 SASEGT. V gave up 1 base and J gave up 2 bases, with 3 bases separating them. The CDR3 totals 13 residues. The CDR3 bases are TGTGCCAGCAGTGAAGGTCCCTACAATGAGCAGTTCTTC. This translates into CASSEGPYNEQFF.

The CDR3 nucleotides read TGCGCCAGCAGCCCCCGGGGGGGAGTCACCTACAATGAGCAGTTCTTC. This sequence encodes CASSPRGGVTYNEQFF. The chain couples TRBV4-1 to TRBJ2-1; 8 bases align to TRBD2. Germline values: CDR1 MGHRA, CDR2 YSYEKL. This CDR3 is 16 amino acids long. V was clipped by 4 bases and J by 2 bases; unmatched bases: 7.

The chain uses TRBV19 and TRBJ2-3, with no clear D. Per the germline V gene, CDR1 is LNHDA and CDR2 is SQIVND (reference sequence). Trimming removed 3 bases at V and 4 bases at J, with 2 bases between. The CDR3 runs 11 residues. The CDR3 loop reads CASSIADTQYF. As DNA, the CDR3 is TGTGCCAGTAGTATTGCAGATACGCAGTATTTT.

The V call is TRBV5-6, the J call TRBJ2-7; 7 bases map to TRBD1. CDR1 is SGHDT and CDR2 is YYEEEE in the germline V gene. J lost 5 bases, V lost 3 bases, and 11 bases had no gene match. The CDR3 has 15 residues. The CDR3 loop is CASSSRMEGGNEQYF. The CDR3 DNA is TGTGCCAGCAGCTCCAGGATGGAAGGGGGCAACGAGCAGTACTTC.

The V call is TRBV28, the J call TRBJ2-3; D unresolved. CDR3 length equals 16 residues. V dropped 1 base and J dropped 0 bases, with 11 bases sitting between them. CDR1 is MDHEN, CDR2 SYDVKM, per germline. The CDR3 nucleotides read TGTGCCAGCAGTTTATTGGCACCAACTAGCACAGATACGCAGTATTTT. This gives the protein CASSLLAPTSTDTQYF.

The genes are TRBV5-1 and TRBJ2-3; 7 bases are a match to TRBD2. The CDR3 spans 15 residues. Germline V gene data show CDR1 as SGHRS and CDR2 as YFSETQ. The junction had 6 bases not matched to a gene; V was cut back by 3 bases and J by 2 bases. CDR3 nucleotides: TGCGCCAGCAGCTGGGAGGGTCGTACCACAGATACGCAGTATTTT. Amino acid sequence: CASSWEGRTTDTQYF.

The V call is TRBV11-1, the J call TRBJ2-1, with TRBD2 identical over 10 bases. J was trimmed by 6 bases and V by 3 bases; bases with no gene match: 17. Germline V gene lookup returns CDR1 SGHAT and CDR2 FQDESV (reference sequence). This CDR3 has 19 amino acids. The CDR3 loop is CASSFLRRGSGRSPNEQFF. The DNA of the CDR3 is TGTGCCAGCAGCTTCCTGAGGAGGGGTAGCGGGAGGAGTCCCAATGAGCAGTTCTTC.

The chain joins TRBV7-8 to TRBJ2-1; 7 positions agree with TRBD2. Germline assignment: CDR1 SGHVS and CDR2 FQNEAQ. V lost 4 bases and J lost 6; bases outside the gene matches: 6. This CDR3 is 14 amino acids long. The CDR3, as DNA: TGTGCCAGCAGCTCCCTAGCGGCGTCCAATGAGCAGTTCTTC. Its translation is CASSSLAASNEQFF. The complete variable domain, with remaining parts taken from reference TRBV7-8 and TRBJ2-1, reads GAGVSQSPRYKVAKRGQDVALRCDPISGHVSLFWYQQALGQGPEFLTYFQNEAQLDKSGLPSDRFFAERPEGSVSTLKIQRTQQEDSAVYLCASSSLAASNEQFFGPGTRLTVL.

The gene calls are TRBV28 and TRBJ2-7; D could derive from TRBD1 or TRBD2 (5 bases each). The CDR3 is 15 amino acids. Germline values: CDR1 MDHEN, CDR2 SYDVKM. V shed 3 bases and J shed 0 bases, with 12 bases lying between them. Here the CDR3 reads CASSFFSGRSYEQYF. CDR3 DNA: TGTGCCAGCAGTTTTTTTTCGGGACGCTCCTACGAGCAGTACTTC.

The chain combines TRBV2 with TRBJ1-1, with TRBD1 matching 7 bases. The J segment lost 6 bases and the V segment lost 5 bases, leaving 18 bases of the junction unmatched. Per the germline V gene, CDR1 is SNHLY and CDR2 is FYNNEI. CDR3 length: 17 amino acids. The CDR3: CASSPDRRREFKSEAFF. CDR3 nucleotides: TGTGCCAGCAGTCCGGACAGGCGACGCGAATTTAAGTCTGAAGCTTTCTTT. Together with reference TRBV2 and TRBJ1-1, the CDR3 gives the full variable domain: EPEVTQTPSHQVTQMGQEVILRCVPISNHLYFYWYRQILGQKVEFLVSFYNNEISEKSEIFDDQFSVERPDGSNFTLKIRSTKLEDSAMYFCASSPDRRREFKSEAFFGQGTRLTVV.

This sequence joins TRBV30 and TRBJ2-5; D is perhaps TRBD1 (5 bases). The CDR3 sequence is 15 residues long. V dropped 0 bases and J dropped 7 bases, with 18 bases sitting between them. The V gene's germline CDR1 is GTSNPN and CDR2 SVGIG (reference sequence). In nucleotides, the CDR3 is TGTGCCTGGAGTGTACTGGCAGGGCAGGTGGGGACCCAGTACTTC. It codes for CAWSVLAGQVGTQYF.

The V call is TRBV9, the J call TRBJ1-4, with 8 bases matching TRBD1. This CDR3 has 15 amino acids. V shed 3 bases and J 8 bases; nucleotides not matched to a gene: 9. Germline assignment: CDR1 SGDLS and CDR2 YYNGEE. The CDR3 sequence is CASSAPGGAGEKLFF. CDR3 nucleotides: TGTGCCAGCAGCGCCCCAGGGGGCGCCGGGGAAAAACTGTTTTTT.

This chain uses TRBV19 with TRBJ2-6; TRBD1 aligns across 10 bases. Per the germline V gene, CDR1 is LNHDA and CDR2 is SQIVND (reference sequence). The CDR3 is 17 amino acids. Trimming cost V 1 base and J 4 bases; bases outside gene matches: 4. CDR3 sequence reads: CASSIGQGATGANVLTF. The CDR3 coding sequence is TGTGCCAGTAGTATAGGACAGGGGGCGACCGGGGCCAACGTCCTGACTTTC.

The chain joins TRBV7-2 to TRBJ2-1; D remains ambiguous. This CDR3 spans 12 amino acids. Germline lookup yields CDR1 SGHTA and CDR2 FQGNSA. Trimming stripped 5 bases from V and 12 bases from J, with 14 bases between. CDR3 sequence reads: CASSADVIGQFF. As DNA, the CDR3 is TGTGCCAGCAGCGCCGATGTCATTGGGCAGTTCTTC.

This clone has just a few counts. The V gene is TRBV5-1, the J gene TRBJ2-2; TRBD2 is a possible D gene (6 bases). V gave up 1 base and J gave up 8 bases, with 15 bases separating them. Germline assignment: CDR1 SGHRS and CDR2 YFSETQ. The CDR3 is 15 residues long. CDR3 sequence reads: CASSLTGVPAGELFF. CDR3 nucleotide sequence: TGCGCCAGCAGCTTGACGGGAGTTCCCGCGGGGGAGCTGTTTTTT. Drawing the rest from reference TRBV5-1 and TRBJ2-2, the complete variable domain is KAGVTQTPRYLIKTRGQQVTLSCSPISGHRSVSWYQQTPGQGLQFLFEYFSETQRNKGNFPGRFSGRQFSNSRSEMNVSTLELGDSALYLCASSLTGVPAGELFFGEGSRLTVL.